This TCR beta chain was identified during a study of T-cell memory formation after mild COVID-19. Study-wide context: Each donor largely had its own TCR clusters. Study-level points and caveats: CD4+ contracting clones were mainly CM and EM; CD8+ ones, EMRA. Some SARS-CoV-2-responding clones were already detected in memory before infection.

Germline V lookup: CDR1 SEHNR, CDR2 FQNEAQ (reference sequence). Trimming removed 5 bases from V and 0 bases from J; junction bases left unmatched: 5. The CDR3 length is 15 residues. This clonotype has just a few counts. Its specificity is unknown. From the 5' RACE reads, TCRdb called clonotypes with MiXCR, one entry per CDR3 protein. The data contain 300,000 to 350,000 distinct CDR3 sequences, around 13% of them singletons. Sequenced sample: PBMCs or a T cell subset sorted from them (not recorded which). This TCR came from a man aged 18 to 30 who had mild COVID-19 (a few samples of this study predate the infection). Cell type and time point are not known. The chain couples TRBV7-9 to TRBJ1-2, with TRBD1 identical over 8 bases. This chain's CDR3 is CASSRLDRANYGYTF. DNA of the CDR3: TGTGCCAGCAGCCGATTGGACAGGGCTAACTATGGCTACACCTTC.